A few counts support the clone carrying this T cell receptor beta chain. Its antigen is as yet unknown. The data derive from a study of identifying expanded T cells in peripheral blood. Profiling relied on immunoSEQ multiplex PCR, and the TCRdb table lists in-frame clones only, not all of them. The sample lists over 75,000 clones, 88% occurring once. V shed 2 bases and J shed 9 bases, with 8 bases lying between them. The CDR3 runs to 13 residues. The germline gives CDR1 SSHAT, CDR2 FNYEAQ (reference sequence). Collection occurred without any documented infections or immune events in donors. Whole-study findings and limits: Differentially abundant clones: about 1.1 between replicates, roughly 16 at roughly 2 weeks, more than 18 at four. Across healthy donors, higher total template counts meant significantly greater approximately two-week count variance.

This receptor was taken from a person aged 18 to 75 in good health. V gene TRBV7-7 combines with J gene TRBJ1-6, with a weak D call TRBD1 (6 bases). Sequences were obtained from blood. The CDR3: CASSLNRVSPLHF. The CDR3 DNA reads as TGTGCCAGCAGCTTAAACAGGGTTTCACCCCTCCACTTT.